These 16 T cell receptor beta chains were sequenced from one sample in a study of blood T cell repertoires in COVID-19. The repertoire was sequenced with immunoSEQ multiplex PCR; TCRdb's copy has only in-frame clones and lacks some. The sample consists of roughly 250,000 clones, about four fifths of them appearing once. The sequencing sample was made of PBMCs or T cells enriched from blood (not recorded which). The receptors were sampled from a woman aged 40 to 50 who had been exposed to COVID-19.

Of note for this clone: Germline and junction disagree at one end, which may indicate a read error. This chain joins TRBV6-5 and TRBJ1-2; D ambiguous. Looked up from germline, CDR1 is MNHEY and CDR2 is SVGAGI. CDR3 length equals 16 residues. The CDR3 spells CASSNSPGKGFVGYTF. In nucleotides, the CDR3 is TGTGCCAGCAGTAACTCCCCCGGGAAGGGTTTCGTGGGCTACACCTTC.

The rearrangement links TRBV5-1 to TRBJ2-5; D unclear. Germline lookup yields CDR1 SGHRS and CDR2 YFSETQ. The CDR3 loop spans 14 amino acids. Trimming cost V 0 bases and J 2 bases, with 8 bases left between them. The CDR3 protein is CASSLETSQETQYF. In nucleotides, the CDR3 is TGCGCCAGCAGCTTGGAGACTTCACAAGAGACCCAGTACTTC. Full variable domain (missing parts from reference TRBV5-1 and TRBJ2-5): KAGVTQTPRYLIKTRGQQVTLSCSPISGHRSVSWYQQTPGQGLQFLFEYFSETQRNKGNFPGRFSGRQFSNSRSEMNVSTLELGDSALYLCASSLETSQETQYFGPGTRLLVL.

The V and J genes are TRBV5-1 and TRBJ2-1; 10 bases are shared with TRBD2. The CDR3 consists of 15 residues. Germline CDR1 and CDR2: SGHRS and YFSETQ. With 3 bases clipped from V and 8 bases from J, the junction kept 8 bases outside the gene matches. CDR3 sequence reads: CASSSTSGVGHEQFF. The CDR3 DNA is TGCGCCAGCAGCTCAACTAGCGGGGTTGGGCATGAGCAGTTCTTC.

The V call is TRBV18, the J call TRBJ1-1; TRBD1 might be the D (5 bases). Germline V gene sequence: CDR1 KGHSH, CDR2 LQKENI. Trimming shortened V by 1 base and J by 7 bases, and 10 bases separated the two germline ends. The CDR3 runs to 13 residues. CDR3 DNA: TGTGCCAGCTCACCACTGGAAAGGGGTGAAGCTTTCTTT. Translating gives CASSPLERGEAFF. The whole variable domain, remainder taken from reference TRBV18 and TRBJ1-1, is NAGVMQNPRHLVRRRGQEARLRCSPMKGHSHVYWYRQLPEEGLKFMVYLQKENIIDESGMPKERFSAEFPKEGPSILRIQQVVRGDSAAYFCASSPLERGEAFFGQGTRLTVV.

The V and J genes are TRBV7-8 and TRBJ2-3, with TRBD2 identical over 10 bases. The CDR3 extends over 16 amino acids. Germline-derived CDR1 and CDR2 are SGHVS and FQNEAQ. The J segment lost 4 bases and the V segment lost 5 bases, leaving 9 bases of the junction unmatched. CDR3 bases: TGTGCCAGCAGCCACAGGACTAGCGGAGGCCCAGATACGCAGTATTTT. It is translated as CASSHRTSGGPDTQYF. The complete variable domain, with remaining parts taken from reference TRBV7-8 and TRBJ2-3, reads GAGVSQSPRYKVAKRGQDVALRCDPISGHVSLFWYQQALGQGPEFLTYFQNEAQLDKSGLPSDRFFAERPEGSVSTLKIQRTQQEDSAVYLCASSHRTSGGPDTQYFGPGTRLTVL.

The chain links TRBV9 to TRBJ2-3; 9 bases are shared with TRBD2. The trim removed 1 base at V and 5 bases at J, leaving 5 bases unmatched. Germline V lookup: CDR1 SGDLS, CDR2 YYNGEE. CDR3 length: 15 residues. As DNA, the CDR3 is TGTGCCAGCAGCGTAATGGTTAGCGGGGGAGATACGCAGTATTTT. Translation gives CASSVMVSGGDTQYF.

The chain joins TRBV4-3 to TRBJ1-3; D is perhaps TRBD1 (5 bases). Per the germline V gene, CDR1 is LGHNA and CDR2 is YSLEER. The CDR3 covers 16 residues. Trimming pared 1 base from V and 1 base from J, leaving 11 bases between. DNA for the CDR3: TGCGCCAGCAGCCAAGCGGGGGGGGGATCTGGAAACACCATATATTTT. Residues: CASSQAGGGSGNTIYF.

The V gene is TRBV19, the J gene TRBJ1-2, with D hard to call. V was trimmed by 1 base and J by 5 bases, leaving 11 bases between them. The CDR3 length is 14 residues. Germline CDR1 LNHDA, CDR2 SQIVND (reference sequence). CDR3 in amino acids: CASSIGTSWYGYTF. The DNA of the CDR3 is TGTGCCAGTAGTATAGGGACTTCTTGGTATGGCTACACCTTC.

CDR3 bases: TGTGCCAGCAGCCCCAGCCGGGGATGGGGTGAAAAACTGTTTTTT. Amino acids: CASSPSRGWGEKLFF. The chain uses TRBV28 and TRBJ1-4, with unresolved D. Between the trimmed V and J ends, which lost 6 bases and 7 bases, there was a span of 18 bases. Germline V gene data show CDR1 as MDHEN and CDR2 as SYDVKM. The CDR3 loop spans 15 amino acids.

This chain joins TRBV10-3 and TRBJ1-6; tentative D call: TRBD1 (5 bases). Per germline, CDR1 ENHRY and CDR2 SYGVKD. The CDR3 has 15 residues. V dropped 6 bases and J dropped 9 bases, with 18 bases sitting between them. The CDR3 coding sequence is TGTGCCATCAGGGATATGGCGGGACCTTCTTCACCCCTCCACTTT. Amino acids: CAIRDMAGPSSPLHF.

As concerns this clone: Sequence at one end of the junction differs from germline and may be a read error. This sequence joins TRBV25-1 and TRBJ1-1; D is unresolved. CDR1 and CDR2 (germline): MGHDK, SYGVNS. The CDR3 contains 11 residues. CDR3 sequence reads: CASSEYQDFLF. In DNA, the CDR3 is TGTGCCAGCAGTGAATACCAGGACTTTCTCTTT.

The CDR3 bases are TGCGCCAGCAGCTTGGGACAGGTGGGGGACGAGCAGTACTTC. Its protein is CASSLGQVGDEQYF. The chain recombines TRBV5-1 with TRBJ2-7, with D perhaps TRBD1 (6 bases). With 0 bases removed from V and 5 bases from J, the gap between germline ends came to 12 bases. Looked up from germline, CDR1 is SGHRS and CDR2 is YFSETQ. The CDR3 loop spans 14 amino acids. The full variable domain, its missing parts supplied by reference TRBV5-1 and TRBJ2-7, is KAGVTQTPRYLIKTRGQQVTLSCSPISGHRSVSWYQQTPGQGLQFLFEYFSETQRNKGNFPGRFSGRQFSNSRSEMNVSTLELGDSALYLCASSLGQVGDEQYFGPGTRLTVT.

This sequence joins TRBV12-3 or TRBV12-4 and TRBJ2-7, with D unclear. CDR3 length: 13 amino acids. Between the trimmed V and J ends, which lost 0 bases and 7 bases, there was a span of 10 bases. The CDR3 is CASSLASPKEQYF. CDR3 coding DNA: TGTGCCAGCAGTTTAGCGAGTCCTAAGGAGCAGTACTTC.

The genes are TRBV13 and TRBJ1-1, with 8 bases aligning to TRBD1. Germline CDR1 PRHDT, CDR2 FYEKMQ (reference sequence). This CDR3 region has 15 residues. Germline trimming cut 4 bases from V and 7 bases from J; bases unmatched to any gene: 11. Here the CDR3 reads CASSSTGQGWDEAFF. The CDR3 DNA reads as TGTGCCAGCAGCTCCACCGGACAGGGCTGGGATGAAGCTTTCTTT.

The chain couples TRBV2 to TRBJ1-4, with D perhaps TRBD1 (6 bases). CDR1 and CDR2 from the germline V gene are SNHLY and FYNNEI. The CDR3 contains 15 residues. Trimming took off 3 bases at V and 8 bases at J, with 16 bases between the two ends. The CDR3 nucleotides are TGTGCCAGCAGTGAGGCCCAGGGGTCGGGGGAAAAACTGTTTTTT. Encoded protein: CASSEAQGSGEKLFF.

The V call is TRBV3-1 (or the pseudogene TRBV3-2), the J call TRBJ1-3; 12 nucleotides agree with TRBD1. The CDR3 is 17 amino acids. Germline assignment: CDR1 LGHDT and CDR2 YNNKEL (reference sequence). The trim removed 4 bases at V and 5 bases at J, leaving 9 bases unmatched. The CDR3 loop is CASSLGVGTGGRNTIYF. The DNA for the CDR3 is TGTGCCAGCAGCCTAGGAGTTGGGACAGGGGGCAGAAACACCATATATTTT.